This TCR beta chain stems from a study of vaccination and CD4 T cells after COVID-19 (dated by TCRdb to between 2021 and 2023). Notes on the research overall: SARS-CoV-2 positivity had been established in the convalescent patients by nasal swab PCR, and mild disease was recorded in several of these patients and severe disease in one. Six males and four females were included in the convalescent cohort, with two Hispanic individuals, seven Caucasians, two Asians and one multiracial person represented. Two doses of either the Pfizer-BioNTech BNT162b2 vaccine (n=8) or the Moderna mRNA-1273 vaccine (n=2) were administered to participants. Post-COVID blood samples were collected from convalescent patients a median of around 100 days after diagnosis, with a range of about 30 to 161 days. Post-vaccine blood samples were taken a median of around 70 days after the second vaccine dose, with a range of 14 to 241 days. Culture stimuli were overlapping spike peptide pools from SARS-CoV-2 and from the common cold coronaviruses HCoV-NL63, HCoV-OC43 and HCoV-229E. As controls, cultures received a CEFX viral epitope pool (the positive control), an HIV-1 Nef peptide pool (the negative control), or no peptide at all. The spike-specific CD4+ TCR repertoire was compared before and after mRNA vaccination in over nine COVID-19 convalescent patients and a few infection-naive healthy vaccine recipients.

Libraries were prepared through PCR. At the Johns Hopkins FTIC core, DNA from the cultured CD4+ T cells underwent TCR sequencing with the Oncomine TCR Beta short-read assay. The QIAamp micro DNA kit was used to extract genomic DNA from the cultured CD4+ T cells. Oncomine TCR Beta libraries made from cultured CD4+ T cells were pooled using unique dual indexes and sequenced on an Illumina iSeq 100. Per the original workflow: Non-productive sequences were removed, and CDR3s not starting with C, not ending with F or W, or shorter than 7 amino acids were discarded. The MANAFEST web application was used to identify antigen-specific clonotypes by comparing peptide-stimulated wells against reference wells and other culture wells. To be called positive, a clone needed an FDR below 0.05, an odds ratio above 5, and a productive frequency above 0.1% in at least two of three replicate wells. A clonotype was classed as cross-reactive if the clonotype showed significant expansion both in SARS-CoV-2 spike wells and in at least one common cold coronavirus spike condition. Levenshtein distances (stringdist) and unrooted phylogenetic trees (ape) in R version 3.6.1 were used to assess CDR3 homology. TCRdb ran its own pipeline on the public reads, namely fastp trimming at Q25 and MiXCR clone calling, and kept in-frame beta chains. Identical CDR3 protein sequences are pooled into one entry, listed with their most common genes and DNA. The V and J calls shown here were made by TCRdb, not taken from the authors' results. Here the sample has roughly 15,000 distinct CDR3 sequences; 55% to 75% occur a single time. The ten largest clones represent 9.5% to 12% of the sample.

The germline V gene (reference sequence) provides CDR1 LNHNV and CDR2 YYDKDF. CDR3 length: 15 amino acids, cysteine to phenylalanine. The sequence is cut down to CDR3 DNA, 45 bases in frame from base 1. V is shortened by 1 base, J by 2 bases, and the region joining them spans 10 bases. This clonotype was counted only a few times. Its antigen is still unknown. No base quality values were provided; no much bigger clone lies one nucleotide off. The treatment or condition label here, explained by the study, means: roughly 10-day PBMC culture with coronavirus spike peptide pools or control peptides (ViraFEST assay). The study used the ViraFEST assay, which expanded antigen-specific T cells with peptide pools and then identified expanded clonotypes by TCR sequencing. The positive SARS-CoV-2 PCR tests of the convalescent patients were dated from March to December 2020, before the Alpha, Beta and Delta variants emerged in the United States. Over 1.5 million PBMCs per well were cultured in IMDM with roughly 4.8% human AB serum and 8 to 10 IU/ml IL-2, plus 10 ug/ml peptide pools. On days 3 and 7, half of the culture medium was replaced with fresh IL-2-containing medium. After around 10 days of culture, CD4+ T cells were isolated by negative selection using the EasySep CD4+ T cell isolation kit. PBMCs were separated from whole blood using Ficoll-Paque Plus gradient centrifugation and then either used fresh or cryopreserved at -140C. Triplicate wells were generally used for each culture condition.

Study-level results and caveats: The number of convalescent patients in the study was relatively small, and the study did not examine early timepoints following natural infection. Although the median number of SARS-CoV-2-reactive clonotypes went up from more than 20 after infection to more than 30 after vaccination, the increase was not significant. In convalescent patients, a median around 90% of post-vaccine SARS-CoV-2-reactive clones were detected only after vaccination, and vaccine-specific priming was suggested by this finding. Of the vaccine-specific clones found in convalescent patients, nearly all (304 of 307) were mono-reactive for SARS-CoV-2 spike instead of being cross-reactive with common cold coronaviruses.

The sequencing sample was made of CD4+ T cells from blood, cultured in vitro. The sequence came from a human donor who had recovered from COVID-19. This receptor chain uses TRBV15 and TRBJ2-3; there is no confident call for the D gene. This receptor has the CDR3 CATSRGQVTTDTQYF. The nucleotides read TGTGCCACCAGCAGAGGTCAGGTAACCACAGATACGCAGTATTTT.